This T cell receptor (beta chain) was profiled in a study of blood T cells in healthy people across ages. General study findings and limits: Naive CD4+ cell counts and diversity both ran higher in long-lived than in aged donors.

Donors each provided ten milliliters of peripheral blood. Next came a second PCR, run for about 7 to 11 cycles, which used a sample-barcoded 5' primer along with a J-beta primer mix. TCRdb ran MiXCR on the 5' RACE reads and lists one entry per CDR3 protein. The table includes 1,800,000 or so distinct CDR3 sequences, approximately 39% detected once. This clonotype was found a few times. What it binds is not known. The CDR3 length is 13 residues. Trimming removed 0 bases at V and 14 bases at J, with 18 bases between. Germline values: CDR1 DFQATT, CDR2 SNEGSKA (reference sequence). The material sequenced was blood. The rearrangement uses TRBV20-1 and TRBJ2-3; the D gene could be TRBD1 or TRBD2 (6 bases each). The receptor was derived from a human donor in good health. CDR3 loop: CSAREQGGGFLYF. CDR3 bases: TGCAGTGCTAGAGAGCAAGGAGGGGGTTTTCTGTATTTT.